These 8 T cell receptor beta chains originate from one sample sequenced in a study of T cell repertoires in cytomegalovirus infection. TCRdb recomputed calls from the reads with MiXCR, one row per CDR3 protein. The sample contains some 240,000 distinct CDR3 sequences, 15% to 20% of which appear only once. The sample comprised CD8+ T cells from PBMCs. Receptors originate from a human donor in good health (CMV status not recorded). Some clones in this sample may be carry-over from other donors' samples.

This clonotype occurred many times. The chain uses TRBV25-1 and TRBJ1-5; D is perhaps TRBD1 (5 bases). There are 13 residues in the CDR3. The V end was cut by 3 bases, the J end by 4 bases, with 7 bases between. Germline V gene data show CDR1 as MGHDK and CDR2 as SYGVNS. The CDR3 spells CASSDRENQPQHF. CDR3 DNA: TGTGCCAGCAGTGACAGGGAAAATCAGCCCCAGCATTTT.

This clonotype came up many times. The chain uses TRBV6-5 and TRBJ1-6, with D possibly TRBD1 on 5 matching bases. Germline V gene sequence: CDR1 MNHEY, CDR2 SVGAGI. Trimming removed 8 bases at V and 7 bases at J, with 15 bases between. The CDR3 loop spans 14 amino acids. CDR3 sequence: CASANVEGNSPLHF. CDR3 sequence (DNA): TGTGCCAGCGCTAACGTCGAGGGGAATTCACCCCTCCACTTT.

This clonotype occurred many times. In DNA form, the CDR3 reads TGTGCCAGCGGTATTTGGTCCGTGACAATGGCCCCGAACCAGCCCCAGCATTTT. The encoded protein is CASGIWSVTMAPNQPQHF. V usage is TRBV28 and J usage is TRBJ1-5, with unresolved D. The CDR3 loop spans 18 amino acids. V lost 8 bases and J lost 7, with 30 bases in between. Germline V lookup: CDR1 MDHEN, CDR2 SYDVKM.

This sequence joins TRBV11-3 and TRBJ2-3; the D is unclear. Germline V gene data show CDR1 as SGHNT and CDR2 as YENEEA. Between the trimmed V and J ends, which lost 4 bases and 5 bases, there was a span of 13 bases. The CDR3 is 14 residues long. The CDR3 loop is CASSSPSDGDTQYF. The CDR3 DNA is TGTGCCAGCAGCTCTCCCTCGGACGGAGATACGCAGTATTTT.

This clonotype was seen at least ten times. The CDR3 region is CASSSPLRRGSYEQYF. The CDR3 bases are TGTGCCAGCAGTTCCCCCCTTAGGCGGGGATCTTACGAGCAGTACTTC. V usage is TRBV28 and J usage is TRBJ2-7, with a tentative D call TRBD2 (6 bases). The CDR3 sequence is 16 residues long. Trimming took off 4 bases at V and 4 bases at J, with 20 bases between the two ends. Germline lookup yields CDR1 MDHEN and CDR2 SYDVKM.

This clonotype was found once. The chain recombines TRBV5-1 with TRBJ2-6, with D possibly matching TRBD2 (6 bases). CDR1 is SGHRS, CDR2 YFSETQ, per germline. This CDR3 contains 17 residues. Trimming shortened V by 5 bases and J by 4 bases, and 19 bases separated the two germline ends. The CDR3 protein is CASRSTSPSGGANVLTF. CDR3 DNA: TGCGCCAGCAGATCGACTAGTCCCTCAGGAGGGGCCAACGTCCTGACTTTC.

This clonotype was picked up many times. CDR3 residues: CASSRPGAEQNTEAFF. The CDR3 nucleotides are TGTGCCAGCAGCCGACCTGGAGCAGAACAGAACACTGAAGCTTTCTTT. The rearrangement joins TRBV7-2 to TRBJ1-1; D is unclear. CDR1 is SGHTA and CDR2 is FQGNSA in the germline V gene. The CDR3 is 16 amino acids. V dropped 5 bases and J dropped 1 base, with 17 bases sitting between them.

Concerning this clonotype: Being one base from a much bigger clone, this may be a read error. The V call is TRBV12-3 or TRBV12-4, the J call TRBJ1-5; D is possibly TRBD1 (5 bases). The CDR3 is made up of 14 amino acids. CDR3 in DNA: TGTGTCAGCAGTTTAGGGAGGGGAGGGCAGCCCCAGCATTTT. As protein: CVSSLGRGGQPQHF.